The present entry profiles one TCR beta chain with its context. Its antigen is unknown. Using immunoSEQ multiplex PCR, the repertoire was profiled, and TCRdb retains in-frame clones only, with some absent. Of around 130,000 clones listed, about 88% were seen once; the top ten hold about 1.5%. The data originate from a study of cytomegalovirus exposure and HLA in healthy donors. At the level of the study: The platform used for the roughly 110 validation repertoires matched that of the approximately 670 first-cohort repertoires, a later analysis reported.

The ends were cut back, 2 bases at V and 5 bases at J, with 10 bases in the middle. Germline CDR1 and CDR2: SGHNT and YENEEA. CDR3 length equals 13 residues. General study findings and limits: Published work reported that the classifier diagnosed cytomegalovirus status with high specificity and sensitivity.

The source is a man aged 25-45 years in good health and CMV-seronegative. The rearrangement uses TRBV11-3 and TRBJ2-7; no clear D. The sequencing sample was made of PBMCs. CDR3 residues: CASSLNSYHEQYF. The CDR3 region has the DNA TGTGCCAGCAGCTTAAATAGCTACCACGAGCAGTACTTC.